The 6 T cell receptor beta chains below were found in one sample sequenced in a study of OX40 agonist ivuxolimab in advanced cancers. Library preparation used the immunoSEQ multiplex PCR assay. This immuneACCESS table, as held by TCRdb, lists in-frame sequences with V and J called but not all clones. Of the missing ones, under half trace to an unresolved V gene in checked studies; the others have no known cause. This sample comprises 15,000 to 20,000 clones, 75% to 90% of them detected only once. The top ten clonotypes cover nearly 20% of the sample. Material: CD4+ or CD8+ T cells sorted from blood, obtained in a trial of the OX40 agonist ivuxolimab. The receptors derive from an adult with an advanced solid tumor such as melanoma, head and neck, liver or kidney cancer.

The rearrangement joins TRBV28 to TRBJ1-1; 10 bases match TRBD1. Germline V CDR1 and CDR2: MDHEN, SYDVKM. V lost 6 bases and J lost 0; bases outside the gene matches: 7. The CDR3 sequence is 16 residues long. The CDR3 sequence: CASSPGQGPLNTEAFF. The CDR3 nucleotides are TGTGCCAGCAGCCCGGGACAGGGGCCCTTGAACACTGAAGCTTTCTTT.

This clone was counted once. The rearrangement joins TRBV19 to TRBJ1-2, with TRBD1 as a possible D gene (5 bases). CDR3 length: 16 amino acids. V lost 5 bases to trimming and J lost 1 base, with 17 bases between them. Per the germline V gene, CDR1 is LNHDA and CDR2 is SQIVND (reference sequence). The CDR3 sequence: CASSGPPGVVNYGYTF. In DNA, the CDR3 is TGTGCCAGTAGTGGCCCACCGGGGGTTGTTAACTATGGCTACACCTTC.

The rearrangement uses TRBV2 and TRBJ2-7; TRBD2 aligns across 7 bases. Germline-derived CDR1 and CDR2 are SNHLY and FYNNEI. Trimming at V came to 4 bases and at J to 2 bases, leaving 5 bases not matched to a gene. CDR3 length equals 14 residues. This CDR3 reads CASSVGGSPYEQYF. The CDR3 DNA reads as TGTGCCAGCAGTGTGGGCGGGAGCCCCTACGAGCAGTACTTC.

The V call is TRBV19, the J call TRBJ1-5, with 8 bases fitting TRBD1. The V gene end was trimmed by 2 bases and the J gene end by 3 bases; junction bases not matched to a gene: 6. The germline gives CDR1 LNHDA, CDR2 SQIVND (reference sequence). The CDR3 is 16 residues long. CDR3 sequence reads: CASSIRAGGVNQPQHF. Written as DNA, the CDR3 is TGTGCCAGTAGTATAAGGGCAGGGGGCGTCAATCAGCCCCAGCATTTT. The complete variable domain, with remaining parts taken from reference TRBV19 and TRBJ1-5, reads DGGITQSPKYLFRKEGQNVTLSCEQNLNHDAMYWYRQDPGQGLRLIYYSQIVNDFQKGDIAEGYSVSREKKESFPLTVTSAQKNPTAFYLCASSIRAGGVNQPQHFGDGTRLSIL.

The V gene is TRBV28, the J gene TRBJ2-3, with D possibly being TRBD2 (6 bases). Germline V CDR1 and CDR2: MDHEN, SYDVKM. V lost 5 bases, J lost 4 bases, and 19 bases lay in between. The CDR3 length is 16 residues. This chain's CDR3 is CASSPPWGLKADTQYF. The CDR3, as DNA: TGTGCCAGCAGTCCTCCATGGGGACTCAAAGCAGATACGCAGTATTTT.

A remark on this clone: Compared with germline, one end of the junction differs, possibly owing to a read error. Different DNA sequences within this sample yield the same CDR3. The CDR3 sequence: CASSGTAGQGKNIQYF. The CDR3, as DNA: TGTGCCAGTAGTGGAACCGCGGGACAGGGGAAAAACATTCAGTACTTT. V usage is TRBV19 and J usage is TRBJ2-4, with 10 positions matching TRBD1. This CDR3 comprises 16 residues. The germline V gene encodes CDR1 LNHDA and CDR2 SQIVND (reference sequence).